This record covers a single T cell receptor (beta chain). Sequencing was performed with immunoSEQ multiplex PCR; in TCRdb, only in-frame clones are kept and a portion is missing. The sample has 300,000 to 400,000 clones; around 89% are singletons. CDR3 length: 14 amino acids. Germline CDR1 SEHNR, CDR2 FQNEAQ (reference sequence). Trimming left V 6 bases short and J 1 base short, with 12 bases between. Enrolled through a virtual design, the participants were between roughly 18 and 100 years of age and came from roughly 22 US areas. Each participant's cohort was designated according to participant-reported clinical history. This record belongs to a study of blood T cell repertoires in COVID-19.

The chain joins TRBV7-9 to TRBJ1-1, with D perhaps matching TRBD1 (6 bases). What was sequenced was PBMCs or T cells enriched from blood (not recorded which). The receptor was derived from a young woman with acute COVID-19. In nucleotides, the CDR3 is TGTGCCAGCAGAACGACAGGTGCGAACACTGAAGCTTTCTTT. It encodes CASRTTGANTEAFF.